The rows below give T cell receptor beta chains drawn from one sample of a study of metastatic and nonmetastatic thyroid tumors. TCRdb recomputed clones from the PCR reads via MiXCR. The table lists tens of thousands of clones, 13% of them singletons. The sequenced sample was blood. The origin of the receptors is a female donor with papillary thyroid cancer or a benign thyroid nodule (not recorded which). Some clones in this sample may be carry-over from other donors' samples. Each CDR3 is given with its conserved first and last residue. Fields, in order: J gene, clone size, V gene, D gene, CDR3 DNA, CDR3 protein. A D gene is named only where the DNA matches it firmly. Clone size is stated in some rows and not others, as once, few, many or a class when expanded.

>TRBJ2-1|many|TRBV29-1|-
TGCAGCGAGAGGACAGCCCGTCCTGGCAATGAGCAGTTCTTC
CSERTARPGNEQFF
>TRBJ2-7|many|TRBV14|-
TGTGCCAGCAGCCAAGCCTACGAGCAGTACTTC
CASSQAYEQYF
>TRBJ2-7|many|TRBV20-1|-
TGCAGTGTCACCTGGGGGGAGTTGTACGAGCAGTACTTC
CSVTWGELYEQYF
>TRBJ2-2|few|TRBV5-4|TRBD1
TGTGCCAGCCAAGCAGGGGGCGCGAACACCGGGGAGCTGTTTTTT
CASQAGGANTGELFF
>TRBJ1-2|many|TRBV9|-
TGTGCCAGCAGTTCCGGAGGTTATGGCTACACCTTC
CASSSGGYGYTF
>TRBJ2-1|many|TRBV11-2|-
TGTGCCAGCAGCCCGAACAGGGCAGGTTCCAATGAGCAGTTCTTC
CASSPNRAGSNEQFF
>TRBJ2-1|many|TRBV7-7|TRBD1
TGTGCTAGCAGCTCTACCCGGGACAGTTGGAATGAGCAGTTCTTC
CASSSTRDSWNEQFF
>TRBJ2-7|many|TRBV28|TRBD2
TGTGCCTCAAAGCCGGGGGGACCCCGGGGGGAGCAGTACTTC
CASKPGGPRGEQYF
>TRBJ2-1|many|TRBV2|TRBD2
TGTGCCAGCAGTCCGGGACTAGCGGGAGTCTTCTACAATGAGCAGTTCTTC
CASSPGLAGVFYNEQFF
>TRBJ2-7|medium-sized|TRBV28|-
TGTGCCAGCAGTTCCATTGAACGTATTCAAGGCTACGAGCAGTACTTC
CASSSIERIQGYEQYF
>TRBJ2-2|few|TRBV10-3|-
TGTGCCATCAGTGATCGTCCACCTGGGCAGGGCACCGGGGAGCTGTTTTTT
CAISDRPPGQGTGELFF
>TRBJ1-3|many|TRBV30|-
TGTGCCTGGACCGCGGGCCACTCTGGAAACACCATATATTTT
CAWTAGHSGNTIYF
>TRBJ2-1|few|TRBV6-1|-
TGTGCCAGCAGTGGAGCGGGCTACAATGAGCAGTTCTTC
CASSGAGYNEQFF
>TRBJ2-2|few|TRBV19|TRBD2
TGTGCCAGTCTGCCCACTAGCGGGAGTTCCGGGGAGCTGTTTTTT
CASLPTSGSSGELFF
>TRBJ2-3|-|TRBV5-8|-
TGTGCCAGCAGCTGGGCGGGGCGCACAGATACGCAGTATTTT
CASSWAGRTDTQYF
>TRBJ2-7|many|TRBV3-1|TRBD1
TGTGCCAGCAGCCGGGGACAGGGAGATACCTACGAGCAGTACTTC
CASSRGQGDTYEQYF
>TRBJ2-1|few|TRBV27|TRBD2
TGTGCCAGCAGTTTATCTGTCCTGACTAGCGGGAGTCCTGATGAGCAGTTCTTC
CASSLSVLTSGSPDEQFF
>TRBJ1-4|many|TRBV7-9|-
TGTGCCAGCAGCTTAGAAGGTTCTAATGAAAAACTGTTTTTT
CASSLEGSNEKLFF
>TRBJ1-1|-|TRBV10-3|-
TGTGCCATCAGTGCAGGCCCGACAGGCAATCTGAACACTGAAGCTTTCTTT
CAISAGPTGNLNTEAFF
>TRBJ1-1|few|TRBV3-1|TRBD1
TGTGCCAGCAGCGATTATGCCTACGACAGGGAGGACACTGAAGCTTTCTTT
CASSDYAYDREDTEAFF
>TRBJ2-7|-|TRBV20-1|TRBD2
TGCAGTGCTCCTATCACGGGACTAGCGACCTACGAGCAGTACTTC
CSAPITGLATYEQYF
>TRBJ2-7|-|TRBV5-1|TRBD2
TGCGCCAGCAGCCCTTATGGAGGGACTAGCGGGACCGGGTACGAGCAGTACTTC
CASSPYGGTSGTGYEQYF
>TRBJ2-2|-|TRBV24-1|-
TGTGCCACCAGTGGGTCTAGAGGTACCGGGGAGCTGTTTTTT
CATSGSRGTGELFF
>TRBJ1-5|many|TRBV6-1|-
TGTGCCAGCAGTACCCTCCCGCTGCGGTCTCAGCCCCAGCATTTT
CASSTLPLRSQPQHF
>TRBJ1-3|many|TRBV28|TRBD1
TGTGCCAGCAGTTTCTTCGGACAGGGTCTTCGAAACACCATATATTTT
CASSFFGQGLRNTIYF
>TRBJ1-4|many|TRBV30|-
TGTGCCTGGAAAGTGGGCAGGGGTATCGAAAAACTGTTTTTT
CAWKVGRGIEKLFF
>TRBJ2-7|many|TRBV4-1|TRBD2
TGCGCCAGCAGCCGAGGGACTAGCGGGAGTTTTTTAGGCGAGCAGTACTTC
CASSRGTSGSFLGEQYF
>TRBJ2-7|few|TRBV28|-
TGTGCCAGCCTTAGACTATCCATACCCTACGAGCAGTACTTC
CASLRLSIPYEQYF
>TRBJ2-7|-|TRBV20-1|TRBD2
TGCAGTGCTAGAGACTGGACTAGCGGGCGGTTCCCAGTCTACGAGCAGTACTTC
CSARDWTSGRFPVYEQYF
>TRBJ2-2|many|TRBV15|TRBD2
TGTGCCACCAGCACTAGCGGCACCGGGGAGCTGTTTTTT
CATSTSGTGELFF
>TRBJ2-3|many|TRBV5-6|-
TGTGCCAGCAGCGCAAGACAGGCGGACACAGATACGCAGTATTTT
CASSARQADTDTQYF
>TRBJ2-1|many|TRBV2|-
TGTGCCAGCAGTCCGGGCTCCTACAATGAGCAGTTCTTC
CASSPGSYNEQFF
>TRBJ1-5|many|TRBV6-1|TRBD1
TGTGCCAGCAGTTGGGGACAGGGGGCCAATCAGCCCCAGCATTTT
CASSWGQGANQPQHF
>TRBJ2-7|-|TRBV6-1|TRBD2
TGTGCCAGCAGTAAAACTAGCGGGAGTCACGAGCAGTACTTC
CASSKTSGSHEQYF
>TRBJ2-1|many|TRBV7-9|TRBD1
TGTGCCAGCAGCCCATGGGACAGGTACAATGAGCAGTTCTTC
CASSPWDRYNEQFF
>TRBJ2-7|many|TRBV6-2/TRBV6-3|-
TGTGCCAGCAGCCAGGGGCCCTACGAGCAGTACTTC
CASSQGPYEQYF
>TRBJ2-7|many|TRBV29-1|TRBD1
TGCAGCGTTCTGACAGGGGGGACCTACGAGCAGTACTTC
CSVLTGGTYEQYF
>TRBJ2-2|-|TRBV2|-
TGTGCCAGCATGCAGGTAGTAAATTTAGTAACCGGGGGGCTGTTTTTT
CASMQVVNLVTGGLFF
>TRBJ2-7|many|TRBV7-2|-
TGTGCCAGCAGCTTGATAGGGTACAGCTCCTACGAGCAGTACTTC
CASSLIGYSSYEQYF
>TRBJ1-6|few|TRBV6-1|-
TGTGCCAGCAGTGTCTCCCAGGGCTCACCCCTCCACTTT
CASSVSQGSPLHF
>TRBJ2-7|many|TRBV5-1|-
TGCGCCAGCAGCTTGGGGTGGTTTGACGAGCAGTACTTC
CASSLGWFDEQYF